Following are 8 T cell receptor beta chains from one sample sequenced in a study of metastatic and nonmetastatic thyroid tumors. TCRdb redid the clone calls on the PCR reads using MiXCR. The sample holds 35,000 to 50,000 clones, about 17% seen once. Thyroid surgery had not been preceded by any treatment in any patient. The specimen sequenced was tumor tissue. Receptors were obtained from a female donor with papillary thyroid cancer or a benign thyroid nodule (not recorded which). Some clones in this sample may be carry-over from other donors' samples.

This clone was detected a few times. Possible read error: a much larger clone is one base away. Other nucleotide sequences in the sample specify the same CDR3. The rearrangement links TRBV20-1 to TRBJ2-2; TRBD1 aligns across 9 bases. This CDR3 has 14 residues. CDR1 and CDR2 (germline): DFQATT, SNEGSKA (reference sequence). CDR3 bases: TGCAGTGCCCCCGGGACAGGGCACACCGGTGAGCTGTTTTTT. Its translation is CSAPGTGHTGELFF.

This clone was detected ten times or more. J is TRBJ2-3 and V is TRBV18; D remains ambiguous. In germline, CDR1 is KGHSH, CDR2 LQKENI. Trimming shortened V by 3 bases and J by 2 bases, and 12 bases separated the two germline ends. This CDR3 comprises 15 residues. CDR3 coding DNA: TGTGCCAGCTCACCCCGCCCCTTGCCCACAGATACGCAGTATTTT. It is translated as CASSPRPLPTDTQYF.

In this sample, this clone turned up a few times. An end of the junction does not agree with germline; a read error may underlie this. V and J are TRBV28 and TRBJ1-1; D might be TRBD1 (5 bases). The CDR3 is made up of 17 amino acids. Germline V CDR1 and CDR2: MDHEN, SYDVKM. CDR3 loop: CASSLPPGHPPGTEAFF. The CDR3, as DNA: TGTGCCAGCAGTTTACCGCCAGGACATCCCCCGGGGACTGAAGCTTTCTTC.

This clone was found many times. The chain couples TRBV7-9 to TRBJ2-1; a weak D match, TRBD2 (6 bases). The CDR3 runs 14 residues. With 0 bases removed from V and 5 bases from J, the gap between germline ends came to 8 bases. Germline V lookup: CDR1 SEHNR, CDR2 FQNEAQ (reference sequence). The CDR3 coding sequence is TGTGCCAGCAGCTTAGCCCTAGCGAACAATGAGCAGTTCTTC. Translating it yields CASSLALANNEQFF.

This clone was observed a few times. Given a much more abundant clone one base away, this may be a read error. The chain has TRBV25-1 and TRBJ1-1, with 7 bases fitting TRBD1. This CDR3 has 15 residues. CDR1 MGHDK and CDR2 SYGVNS come from the germline V gene. Trimming cost V 7 bases and J 3 bases; bases outside gene matches: 11. As DNA, the CDR3 is TGTGCCAGCATCACCACGACAGGGTGGGACACTGAAGCTTTCTTT. Translated, it gives CASITTTGWDTEAFF.

This clone appeared many times. This chain joins TRBV20-1 and TRBJ2-1; 8 bases line up with TRBD2. In germline, CDR1 is DFQATT, CDR2 SNEGSKA (reference sequence). The CDR3 spans 15 residues. Trimming cost V 3 bases and J 2 bases; bases outside gene matches: 6. For the CDR3, the DNA is TGCAGTGCTAGTATATCGGGACTAGCCTACAATGAGCAGTTCTTC. This codes for CSASISGLAYNEQFF.

This clone was seen at least ten times. The chain has TRBV29-1 and TRBJ2-2; TRBD2 aligns across 13 bases. With 6 bases clipped from V and 8 bases from J, the junction kept 6 bases outside the gene matches. This CDR3 contains 14 residues. CDR1 and CDR2 (germline): SQVTM, ANQGSEA. The chain's CDR3 is CSVGKGLAGGELFF. The CDR3 DNA reads TGCAGCGTCGGAAAGGGACTAGCGGGAGGGGAGCTGTTTTTT.

This clone was seen ten or more times. This chain links TRBV2 with TRBJ1-4; D might be TRBD1 (5 bases). From germline, CDR1 is SNHLY and CDR2 FYNNEI. The CDR3 is 17 amino acids. Trimming removed 7 bases from V and 5 bases from J, with 23 bases in between. CDR3 bases: TGTGCCAGCACAGGGAAACGGGAAGATCCGGCGAATGAAAAACTGTTTTTT. Amino acids: CASTGKREDPANEKLFF.